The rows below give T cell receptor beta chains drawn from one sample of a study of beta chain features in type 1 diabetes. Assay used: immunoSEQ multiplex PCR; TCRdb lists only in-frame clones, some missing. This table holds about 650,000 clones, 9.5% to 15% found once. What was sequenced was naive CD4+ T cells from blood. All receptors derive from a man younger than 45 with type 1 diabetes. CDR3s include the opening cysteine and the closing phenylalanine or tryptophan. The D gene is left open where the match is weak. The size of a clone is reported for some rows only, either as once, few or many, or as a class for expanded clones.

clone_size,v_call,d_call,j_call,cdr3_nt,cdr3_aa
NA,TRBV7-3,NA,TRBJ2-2,TGTGCCAGCAGCTTAACTCCCGGGGAGCTGTTTTTT,CASSLTPGELFF
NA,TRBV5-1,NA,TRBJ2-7,TGCGCCAGCAGCTTGGGGTTTGAGGGGCACTACGAGCAGTACTTC,CASSLGFEGHYEQYF
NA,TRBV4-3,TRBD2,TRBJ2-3,TGCGCCAGCAGCCAAGATCGTAAACTAGCGATGAGAGATACGCAGTATTTT,CASSQDRKLAMRDTQYF
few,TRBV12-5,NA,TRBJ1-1,TGTGCTAGTGGTTTGGAGGGCCCGCACACTGAAGCTTTCTTT,CASGLEGPHTEAFF
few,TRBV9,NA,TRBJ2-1,TGTGCCAGCAGCCCGCGACAGGACTACAATGAGCAGTTCTTC,CASSPRQDYNEQFF
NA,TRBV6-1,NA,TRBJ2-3,TGTGCCAGCAGAATCACAGATACGCAGTATTTT,CASRITDTQYF
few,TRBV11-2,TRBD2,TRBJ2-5,TGTGCCAGCAGCCAACTAGCGACCTACCAAGAGACCCAGTACTTC,CASSQLATYQETQYF
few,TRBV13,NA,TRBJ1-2,TGTGCCAGCAGCTTCTCCGGGACATACTATGGCTACACCTTC,CASSFSGTYYGYTF
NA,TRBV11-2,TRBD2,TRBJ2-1,TGTGCCAGCAGCTTAGACAGGACTAGCGGGGACAATGAGCAGTTCTTC,CASSLDRTSGDNEQFF
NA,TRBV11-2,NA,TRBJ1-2,TGTGCCAGCAGCTTGACAGTCAACTATGGCTACACCTTC,CASSLTVNYGYTF
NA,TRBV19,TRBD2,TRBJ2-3,TGTGCCAGTAGTGCGGGACTAGCTGGGAGAGATACGCAGTATTTT,CASSAGLAGRDTQYF
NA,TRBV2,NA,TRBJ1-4,TGTGCCAGCACCCTCCCGGGTCCCCTTAATGAAAAACTGTTTTTT,CASTLPGPLNEKLFF
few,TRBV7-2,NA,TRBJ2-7,TGTGCCAGCAGCTTCACAAGATACGAGCAGTACTTC,CASSFTRYEQYF
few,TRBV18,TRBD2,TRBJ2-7,TGTGCCAGCTCTCCTACAGGCGGGGGAGGCTACGAGCAGTACTTC,CASSPTGGGGYEQYF
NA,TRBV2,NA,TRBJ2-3,TGTGCCAGCAGTGTTGGACAGAGCACAGATACGCAGTATTTT,CASSVGQSTDTQYF
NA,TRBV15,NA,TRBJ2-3,TGTGCCACCAGCAGGAACACAGATACGCAGTATTTT,CATSRNTDTQYF
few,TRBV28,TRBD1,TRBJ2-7,TGTGCCAGCAGTTTGTCGGGACAGGGATCCGAGCAGTACTTC,CASSLSGQGSEQYF
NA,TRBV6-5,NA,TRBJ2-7,TGTGCCAGCAGTTACTCGCCACAGTCCTACGAGCAGTACTTC,CASSYSPQSYEQYF
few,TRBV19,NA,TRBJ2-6,TGTGCCAGTAGTATAGTTAGCTCTGGGGCCAACGTCCTGACTTTC,CASSIVSSGANVLTF
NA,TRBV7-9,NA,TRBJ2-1,TGTGCCAGCAGCTTAGTAAGGGATTTCAATGAGCAGTTCTTC,CASSLVRDFNEQFF
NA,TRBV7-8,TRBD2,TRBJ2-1,TGTGCCAGCAGCTCCGGGACTAGCGGGGGAGATGAGCAGTTCTTC,CASSSGTSGGDEQFF
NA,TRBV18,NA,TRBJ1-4,TGTGCCAGCTCGTCTGTAAATACCGGGACGGCCAATGAAAAACTGTTTTTT,CASSSVNTGTANEKLFF
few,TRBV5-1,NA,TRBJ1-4,TGCGCCAGCAGCTCCGGGACGATGGAGGAAAAACTGTTTTTT,CASSSGTMEEKLFF
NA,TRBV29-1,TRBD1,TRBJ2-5,TGCAGCGTTGACCTTGGGGGACAGCTAGAGACCCAGTACTTC,CSVDLGGQLETQYF
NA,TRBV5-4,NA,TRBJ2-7,TGTGCCAGCAGCTCCGTCGATTTGACCGAGCAGTACTTC,CASSSVDLTEQYF
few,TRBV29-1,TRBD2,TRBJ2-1,TGCAGCGTTGAACTGTTCCGAGCGGGGGGATTTATCTACAATGAGCAGTTCTTC,CSVELFRAGGFIYNEQFF
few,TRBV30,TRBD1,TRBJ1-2,TGTGCCTGGAGTCCGACAGGGGTCTATGGCTACACCTTC,CAWSPTGVYGYTF
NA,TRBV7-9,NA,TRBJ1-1,TGTGCCAGCAGCAATACGATGAACACTGAAGCTTTCTTT,CASSNTMNTEAFF
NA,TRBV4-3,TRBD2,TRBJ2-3,TGCGCCAGCAGCCAAGGGACTAGCGGAAACACAGATACGCAGTATTTT,CASSQGTSGNTDTQYF
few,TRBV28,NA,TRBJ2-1,TGTGCCAGCAGTTTAACCGGGTTTGAGCAGTTCTTC,CASSLTGFEQFF
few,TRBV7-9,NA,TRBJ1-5,TGTGCCAGCAGCCAGATCATGGGGGCCGCTAATCAGCCCCAGCATTTT,CASSQIMGAANQPQHF
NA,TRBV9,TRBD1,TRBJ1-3,TGTGCCAGCAGCGTAGGCCAGGGGGCTGGAAACACCATATATTTT,CASSVGQGAGNTIYF
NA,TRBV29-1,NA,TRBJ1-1,TGCAGCCTTCAGGGTCCCGGGAACACTGAAGCTTTCTTT,CSLQGPGNTEAFF
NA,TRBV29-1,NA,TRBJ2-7,TGCAGCGTTGCCATAGGATCAATCTACGAGCAGTACTTC,CSVAIGSIYEQYF
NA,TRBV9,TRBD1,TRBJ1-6,TGTGCCAGCGGACAGGGGTCAGTACGATCACCCCTCCACTTT,CASGQGSVRSPLHF
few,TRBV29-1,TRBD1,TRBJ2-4,TGCAGCGTTGAGAGATCCCTACATACAGGGGTAAAAAACATTCAGTACTTC,CSVERSLHTGVKNIQYF